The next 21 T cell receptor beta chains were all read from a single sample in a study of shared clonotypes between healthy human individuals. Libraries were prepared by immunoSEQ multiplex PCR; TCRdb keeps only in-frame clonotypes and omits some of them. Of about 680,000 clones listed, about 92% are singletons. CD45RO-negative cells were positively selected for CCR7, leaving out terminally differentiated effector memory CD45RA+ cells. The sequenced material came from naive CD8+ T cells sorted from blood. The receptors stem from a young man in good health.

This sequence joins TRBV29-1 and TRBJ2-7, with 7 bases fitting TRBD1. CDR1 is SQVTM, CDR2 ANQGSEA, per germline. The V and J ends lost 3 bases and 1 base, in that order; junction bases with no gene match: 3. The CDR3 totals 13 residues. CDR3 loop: CSVDKTGSYEQYF. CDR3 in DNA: TGCAGCGTTGACAAGACAGGGTCCTACGAGCAGTACTTC.

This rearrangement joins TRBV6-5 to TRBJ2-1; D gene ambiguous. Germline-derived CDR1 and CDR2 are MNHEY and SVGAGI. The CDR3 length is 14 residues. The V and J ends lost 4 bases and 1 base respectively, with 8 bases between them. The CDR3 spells CASSLLTSYNEQFF. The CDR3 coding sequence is TGTGCCAGCAGTTTATTAACGTCCTACAATGAGCAGTTCTTC.

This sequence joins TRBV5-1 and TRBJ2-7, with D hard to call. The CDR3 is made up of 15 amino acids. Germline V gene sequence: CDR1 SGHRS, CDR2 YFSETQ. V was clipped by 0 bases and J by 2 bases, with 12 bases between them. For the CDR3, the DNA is TGCGCCAGCAGCTTGGTGCCGGCGGCGACCTACGAGCAGTACTTC. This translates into CASSLVPAATYEQYF.

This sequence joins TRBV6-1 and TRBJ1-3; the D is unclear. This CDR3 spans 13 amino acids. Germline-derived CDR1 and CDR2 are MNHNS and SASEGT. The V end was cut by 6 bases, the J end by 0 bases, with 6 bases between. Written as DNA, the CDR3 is TGTGCCAGCAGAGGTTTCTCTGGAAACACCATATATTTT. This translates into CASRGFSGNTIYF.

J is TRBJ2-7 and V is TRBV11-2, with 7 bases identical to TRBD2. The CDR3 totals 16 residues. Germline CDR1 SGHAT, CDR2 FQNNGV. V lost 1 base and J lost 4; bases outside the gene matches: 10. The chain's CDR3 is CASSLVGSLAVYEQYF. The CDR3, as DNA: TGTGCCAGCAGCTTAGTCGGTTCGCTAGCGGTTTACGAGCAGTACTTC.

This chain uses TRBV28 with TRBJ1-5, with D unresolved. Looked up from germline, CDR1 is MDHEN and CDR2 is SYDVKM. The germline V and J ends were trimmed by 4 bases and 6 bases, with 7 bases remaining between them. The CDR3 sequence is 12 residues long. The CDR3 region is CASSYGGQPQHF. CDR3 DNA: TGTGCCAGCAGTTACGGTGGTCAGCCCCAGCATTTT.

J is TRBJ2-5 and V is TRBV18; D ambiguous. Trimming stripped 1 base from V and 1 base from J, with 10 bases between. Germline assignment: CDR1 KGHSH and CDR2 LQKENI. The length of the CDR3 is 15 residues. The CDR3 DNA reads TGTGCCAGCTCACCACGTAGTGAGTTCCAAGAGACCCAGTACTTC. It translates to CASSPRSEFQETQYF.

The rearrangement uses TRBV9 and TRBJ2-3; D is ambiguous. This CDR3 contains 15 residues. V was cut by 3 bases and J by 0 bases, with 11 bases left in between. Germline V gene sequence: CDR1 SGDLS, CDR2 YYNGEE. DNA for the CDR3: TGTGCCAGCAGCGCGGACGGGCTTAGCACAGATACGCAGTATTTT. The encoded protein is CASSADGLSTDTQYF. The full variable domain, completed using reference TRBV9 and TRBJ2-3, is DSGVTQTPKHLITATGQRVTLRCSPRSGDLSVYWYQQSLDQGLQFLIQYYNGEERAKGNILERFSAQQFPDLHSELNLSSLELGDSALYFCASSADGLSTDTQYFGPGTRLTVL.

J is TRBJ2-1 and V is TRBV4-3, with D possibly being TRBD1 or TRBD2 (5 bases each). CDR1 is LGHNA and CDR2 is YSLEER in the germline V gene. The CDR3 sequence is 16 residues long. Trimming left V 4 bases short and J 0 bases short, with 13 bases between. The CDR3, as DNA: TGCGCCAGCAGCCCCACGCCAGGGAGCTCCTACAATGAGCAGTTCTTC. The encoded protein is CASSPTPGSSYNEQFF.

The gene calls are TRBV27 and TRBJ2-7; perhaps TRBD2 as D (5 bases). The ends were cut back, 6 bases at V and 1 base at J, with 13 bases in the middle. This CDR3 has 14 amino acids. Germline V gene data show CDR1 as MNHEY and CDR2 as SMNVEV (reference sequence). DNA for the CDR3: TGTGCCAGCAGGGCGGGTTTTGGGTCCTACGAGCAGTACTTC. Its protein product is CASRAGFGSYEQYF.

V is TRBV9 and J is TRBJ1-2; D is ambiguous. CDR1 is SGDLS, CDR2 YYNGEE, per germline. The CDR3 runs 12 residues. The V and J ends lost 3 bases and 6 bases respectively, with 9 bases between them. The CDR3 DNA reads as TGTGCCAGCAGCGCACCTAGAGATGGCTACACCTTC. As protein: CASSAPRDGYTF.

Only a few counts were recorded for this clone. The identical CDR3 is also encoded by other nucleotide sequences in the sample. CDR3 protein: CASSSGATEAFF. The CDR3 DNA reads as TGTGCCAGCAGCTCCGGGGCAACTGAAGCTTTCTTT. The gene calls are TRBV7-9 and TRBJ1-1; D is possibly TRBD1 (5 bases). V lost 4 bases, J lost 5 bases, and 8 bases lay in between. The CDR3 loop spans 12 amino acids. Germline CDR1 SEHNR, CDR2 FQNEAQ (reference sequence).

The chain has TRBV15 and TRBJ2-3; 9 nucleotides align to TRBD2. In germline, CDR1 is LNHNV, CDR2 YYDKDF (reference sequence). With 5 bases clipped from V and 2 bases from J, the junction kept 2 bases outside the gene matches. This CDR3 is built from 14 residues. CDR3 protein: CATSASGTTDTQYF. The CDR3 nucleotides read TGTGCCACCAGCGCTAGCGGGACCACAGATACGCAGTATTTT. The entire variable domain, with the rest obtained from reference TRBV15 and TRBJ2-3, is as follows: DAMVIQNPRYQVTQFGKPVTLSCSQTLNHNVMYWYQQKSSQAPKLLFHYYDKDFNNEADTPDNFQSRRPNTSFCFLDIRSPGLGDTAMYLCATSASGTTDTQYFGPGTRLTVL.

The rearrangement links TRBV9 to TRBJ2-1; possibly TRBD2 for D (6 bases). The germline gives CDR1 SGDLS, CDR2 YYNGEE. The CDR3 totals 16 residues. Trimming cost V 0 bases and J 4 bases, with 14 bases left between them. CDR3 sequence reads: CASSVDGGTPYNEQFF. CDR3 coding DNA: TGTGCCAGCAGCGTAGATGGCGGGACCCCGTACAATGAGCAGTTCTTC.

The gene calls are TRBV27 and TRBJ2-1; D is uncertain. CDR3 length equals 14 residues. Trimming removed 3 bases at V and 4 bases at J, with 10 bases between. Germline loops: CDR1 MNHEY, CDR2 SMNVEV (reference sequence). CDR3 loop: CASSFGGKYNEQFF. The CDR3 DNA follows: TGTGCCAGCAGTTTTGGCGGAAAATACAATGAGCAGTTCTTC.

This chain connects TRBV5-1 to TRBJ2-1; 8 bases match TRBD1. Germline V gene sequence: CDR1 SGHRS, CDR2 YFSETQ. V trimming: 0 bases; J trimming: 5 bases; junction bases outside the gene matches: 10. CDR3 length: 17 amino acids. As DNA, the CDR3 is TGCGCCAGCAGCTTGGAGGGTCCGGACAGGGTTGACAATGAGCAGTTCTTC. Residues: CASSLEGPDRVDNEQFF.

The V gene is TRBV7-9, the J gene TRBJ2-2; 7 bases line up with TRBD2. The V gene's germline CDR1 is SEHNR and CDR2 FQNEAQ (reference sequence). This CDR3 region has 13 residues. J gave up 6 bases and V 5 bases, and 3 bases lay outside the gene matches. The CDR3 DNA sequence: TGTGCCAGCAGCCACGGACTAGCCGGGGAGCTGTTTTTT. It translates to CASSHGLAGELFF.

The CDR3, as DNA: TGTGCCAGCAGCCCGGGACTAGCGGGAGTATCCTACAATGAGCAGTTCTTC. Its protein product is CASSPGLAGVSYNEQFF. This chain uses TRBV28 with TRBJ2-1; 14 nucleotides agree with TRBD2. The CDR3 runs to 17 residues. Per the germline V gene, CDR1 is MDHEN and CDR2 is SYDVKM. V was pared by 6 bases and J by 1 base, with 5 bases of the junction left unmatched.

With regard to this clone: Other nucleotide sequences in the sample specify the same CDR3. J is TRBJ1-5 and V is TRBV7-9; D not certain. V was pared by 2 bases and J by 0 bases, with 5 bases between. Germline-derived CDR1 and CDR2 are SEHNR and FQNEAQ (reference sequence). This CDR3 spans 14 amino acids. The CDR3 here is CASSLPGSNQPQHF. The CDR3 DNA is TGTGCCAGCAGCTTACCGGGTAGCAATCAGCCCCAGCATTTT.

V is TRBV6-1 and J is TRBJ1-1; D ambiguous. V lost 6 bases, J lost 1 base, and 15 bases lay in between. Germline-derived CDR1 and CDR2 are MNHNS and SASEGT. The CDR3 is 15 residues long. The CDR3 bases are TGTGCCAGCAGCGCAGGAATTGGAGGGAACACTGAAGCTTTCTTT. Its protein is CASSAGIGGNTEAFF.

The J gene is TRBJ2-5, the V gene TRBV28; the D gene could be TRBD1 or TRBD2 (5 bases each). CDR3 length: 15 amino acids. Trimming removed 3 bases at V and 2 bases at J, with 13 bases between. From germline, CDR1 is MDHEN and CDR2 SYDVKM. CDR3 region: CASSFYRDVQETQYF. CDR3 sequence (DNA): TGTGCCAGCAGTTTTTATCGGGACGTACAAGAGACCCAGTACTTC.